This T cell receptor (beta chain) was obtained from a study of beta chain features in type 1 diabetes. Study-wide points: VDJ junctions from type 1 diabetes patients carried fewer insertions and larger deletions. TCRB CDR3s were moderately but significantly shorter in Type 1 diabetes patients in all four CD4+ subsets.

The CDR3 extends over 16 amino acids. The germline V gene encodes CDR1 GTSNPN and CDR2 SVGIG (reference sequence). V shed 0 bases and J 9 bases; nucleotides not matched to a gene: 10. A note on this clone: Its matching antigen is unknown.

Expressed TCRB transcripts were sequenced, since all the RNA that had been isolated was reverse transcribed. Measured with immunoSEQ multiplex PCR; TCRdb has only the in-frame clones, and not every one. The profile shows about 370,000 clones, around 16% of them singletons. Sequencing was done on a sample of naive CD4+ T cells from blood. This chain joins TRBV30 and TRBJ2-3; 12 bases are a match to TRBD2. This TCR came from a woman younger than 35 in good health. The CDR3 DNA follows: TGTGCCTGGAGTGTCCTCAGACTAGCGGGAGAGGCCACGCAGTATTTT. Residues: CAWSVLRLAGEATQYF.